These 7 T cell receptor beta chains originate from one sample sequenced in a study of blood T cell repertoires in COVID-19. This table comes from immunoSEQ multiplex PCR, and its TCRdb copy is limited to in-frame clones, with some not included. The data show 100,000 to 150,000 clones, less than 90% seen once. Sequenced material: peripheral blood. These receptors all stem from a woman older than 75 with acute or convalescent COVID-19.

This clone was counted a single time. The CDR3 bases are TGCGCCAGCAGCCCGGGAGGGGCAGCGGGCTATGAAAAACTGTTTTTT. It specifies CASSPGGAAGYEKLFF. This chain links TRBV4-1 with TRBJ1-4; possible D gene TRBD1, 5 bases. Germline V CDR1 and CDR2: MGHRA, YSYEKL. CDR3 length equals 16 residues. The germline V and J ends were trimmed by 4 bases and 6 bases, with 18 bases remaining between them.

The CDR3 region is CATLLQETQYF. In DNA, the CDR3 is TGTGCCACCCTACTCCAAGAGACCCAGTACTTC. This rearrangement joins TRBV28 to TRBJ2-5, with D hard to call. V was trimmed by 10 bases and J by 1 base, leaving 7 bases between them. The CDR3 totals 11 residues. Germline V gene sequence: CDR1 MDHEN, CDR2 SYDVKM.

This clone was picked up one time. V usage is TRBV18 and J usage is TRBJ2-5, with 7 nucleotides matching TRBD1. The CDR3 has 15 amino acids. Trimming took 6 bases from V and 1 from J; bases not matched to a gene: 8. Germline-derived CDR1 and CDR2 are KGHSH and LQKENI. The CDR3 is CASSRVRGPQETQYF. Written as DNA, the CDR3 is TGTGCCAGCTCGCGCGTAAGGGGGCCCCAAGAGACCCAGTACTTC.

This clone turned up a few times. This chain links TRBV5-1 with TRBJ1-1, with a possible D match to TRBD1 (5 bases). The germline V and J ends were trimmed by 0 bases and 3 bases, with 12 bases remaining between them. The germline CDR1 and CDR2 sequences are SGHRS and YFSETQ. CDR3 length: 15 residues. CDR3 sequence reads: CASSLDAGVDTEAFF. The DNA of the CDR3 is TGCGCCAGCAGCTTGGACGCGGGGGTGGACACTGAAGCTTTCTTT.

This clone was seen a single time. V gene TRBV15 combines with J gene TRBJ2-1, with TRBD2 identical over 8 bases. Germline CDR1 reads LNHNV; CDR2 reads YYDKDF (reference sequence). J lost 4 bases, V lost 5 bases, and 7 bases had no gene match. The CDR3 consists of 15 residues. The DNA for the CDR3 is TGTGCCACCAGCGGCACTAGCGGTTTGTACAATGAGCAGTTCTTC. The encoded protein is CATSGTSGLYNEQFF.

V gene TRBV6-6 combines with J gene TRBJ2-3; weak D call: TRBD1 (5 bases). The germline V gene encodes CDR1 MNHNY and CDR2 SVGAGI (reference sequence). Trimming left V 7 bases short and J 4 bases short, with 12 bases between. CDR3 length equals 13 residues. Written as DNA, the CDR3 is TGTGCCAGCAATGGGAAAGGGGCAGATACGCAGTATTTT. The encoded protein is CASNGKGADTQYF.

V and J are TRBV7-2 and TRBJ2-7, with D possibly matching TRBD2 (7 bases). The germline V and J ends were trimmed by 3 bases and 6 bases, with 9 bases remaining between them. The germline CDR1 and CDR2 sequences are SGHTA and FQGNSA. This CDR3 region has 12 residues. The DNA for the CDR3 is TGTGCCAGCAGCTTCGGGGGGCGCGAGCAGTACTTC. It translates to CASSFGGREQYF.